Each of the 10 T cell receptor beta chains below was sequenced from the same sample in a study of CD8+CD57+ T cells in acquired aplastic anemia. Previously, flow cytometry had revealed CD8+CD57+ cell expansion in the patients chosen for sequencing. Researchers used genomic DNA as the template to profile TCR beta VDJ and CDR3. A single record per CDR3 protein comes from TCRdb applying MiXCR to the reads. Among approximately 160,000 distinct CDR3 sequences listed, around 43% were seen once. Sequencing input: sorted CD4+, CD8+, or CD8+CD57+ T cells (not recorded which) from PBMCs. These receptors were taken from a human donor with aplastic anemia.

This clonotype was picked up many times. The chain combines TRBV5-6 with TRBJ2-5, with a weak D call TRBD1 (6 bases). The CDR3 is 14 amino acids. The V and J ends lost 1 base and 6 bases respectively, with 13 bases between them. The V gene's germline CDR1 is SGHDT and CDR2 YYEEEE. In DNA, the CDR3 is TGTGCCAGCAGCTTGAGGACAGTTGAAAAGACCCAGTACTTC. Its protein product is CASSLRTVEKTQYF.

In this sample, this clonotype is medium-sized. The chain joins TRBV24-1 to TRBJ2-3, with no clear D. V was clipped by 5 bases and J by 0 bases, with 8 bases between them. CDR3 size: 14 residues. The germline V gene encodes CDR1 KGHDR and CDR2 SFDVKD. As DNA, the CDR3 is TGTGCCACCAGTGCGGCGACTAGCACAGATACGCAGTATTTT. It translates to CATSAATSTDTQYF.

V is TRBV4-1 and J is TRBJ1-2; no reliable D call. Germline V gene sequence: CDR1 MGHRA, CDR2 YSYEKL. CDR3 length equals 15 residues. V was shortened by 3 bases and J by 4 bases, with 15 bases between the two germline ends. The CDR3 DNA is TGCGCCAGCAGCCAGCCTCCCCGGGGTGTCTATGGCTACACCTTC. Encoded protein: CASSQPPRGVYGYTF.

The chain employs TRBV5-1 and TRBJ2-3; tentatively, D is TRBD2 (7 bases). The CDR3 covers 14 residues. The germline CDR1 and CDR2 sequences are SGHRS and YFSETQ. Trimming removed 0 bases from V and 6 bases from J, with 11 bases in between. The CDR3, as DNA: TGCGCCAGCAGCTTGGAGGGGGGGAGCGATACGCAGTATTTT. As protein: CASSLEGGSDTQYF.

This clonotype has at least ten counts. V gene TRBV5-1 combines with J gene TRBJ2-7; D remains unclear. CDR3 length equals 10 residues. Germline loops: CDR1 SGHRS, CDR2 YFSETQ. V was cut by 8 bases and J by 3 bases, with 6 bases left in between. Written as DNA, the CDR3 is TGCGCCAGAAGCAACTACGAGCAGTACTTC. Translated, it gives CARSNYEQYF.

In its sample, this clonotype was seen many times. This sequence joins TRBV20-1 and TRBJ1-2; D remains unclear. Trimming shortened V by 5 bases and J by 4 bases, and 17 bases separated the two germline ends. Germline V lookup: CDR1 DFQATT, CDR2 SNEGSKA (reference sequence). This CDR3 comprises 14 residues. The CDR3 protein is CSALPMAGTYGYTF. DNA for the CDR3: TGCAGTGCTCTACCCATGGCAGGTACCTATGGCTACACCTTC.

In the case of this clonotype: Relative to the germline gene, one junction end is altered; a read error may explain this. CDR3 region: CGVTGTGAPYEQYF. In nucleotides, the CDR3 is TGCGGCGTTACCGGAACAGGGGCCCCCTACGAGCAGTACTTC. This chain joins TRBV29-1 and TRBJ2-7, with 7 bases lining up with TRBD1. There are 14 residues in the CDR3. The germline gives CDR1 SQVTM, CDR2 ANQGSEA.

The V and J genes are TRBV10-3 and TRBJ1-5; possible D gene TRBD1, 5 bases. Trimming removed 8 bases from V and 7 bases from J, with 12 bases in between. The CDR3 is 12 residues long. CDR1 and CDR2 from the germline V gene are ENHRY and SYGVKD. The CDR3 DNA sequence: TGTGCCATCGGGGGGACTCGACAGCCCCAGCATTTT. It translates to CAIGGTRQPQHF.

V gene TRBV15 combines with J gene TRBJ1-2; D is unresolved. The V gene's germline CDR1 is LNHNV and CDR2 YYDKDF (reference sequence). CDR3 length equals 15 residues. V dropped 5 bases and J dropped 4 bases, with 17 bases sitting between them. CDR3 loop: CATSPPLGWTYGYTF. The CDR3 DNA is TGTGCCACCAGCCCTCCCCTGGGGTGGACCTATGGCTACACCTTC.

In this sample, this clonotype turned up once. The J gene is TRBJ2-6, the V gene TRBV19; D remains ambiguous. The germline V gene has CDR1 LNHDA and CDR2 SQIVND (reference sequence). There are 16 residues in the CDR3. Trimming took 1 base from V and 0 from J, leaving 7 bases between them. CDR3 DNA: TGTGCCAGTAGTATAGCGGCGCTCTCTGGGGCCAACGTCCTGACTTTC. Protein product: CASSIAALSGANVLTF.